This passage covers 9 T cell receptor beta chains from one sample sequenced in a study of blood T cell repertoires in COVID-19 (TCRdb year 2020). The library was prepared using the immunoSEQ multiplex PCR assay. TCRdb stores this immuneACCESS table with in-frame sequences only. Part of the clones is absent; in the studies checked, under half of the shortfall reflects unresolved V genes, and no reason is known for the rest. This sample lists about 200,000 clones; more than 70% were detected once. The ten largest clones represent around 13% of the sample. The sequenced sample was peripheral blood. These receptors were obtained from a human donor in a cohort sampled during active COVID-19.

V usage is TRBV18 and J usage is TRBJ2-2; 10 bases are a match to TRBD1. Germline CDR1 KGHSH, CDR2 LQKENI. Unmatched junction bases numbered 4, after V lost 2 bases and J lost 1 base. The CDR3 is 17 amino acids. The CDR3 is CASSPLTGGLNTGELFF. The DNA of the CDR3 is TGTGCCAGCTCACCATTGACAGGGGGCTTGAACACCGGGGAGCTGTTTTTT.

V is TRBV7-8 and J is TRBJ1-5, with 10 positions matching TRBD1. This CDR3 is built from 17 residues. Germline CDR1 is SGHVS and CDR2 is FQNEAQ. After removal of 0 bases from V and 2 bases from J, the junction contained 4 bases not matched to a gene. CDR3: CASSLAFGQGGNQPQHF. The CDR3 coding sequence is TGTGCCAGCAGCTTAGCCTTCGGACAGGGGGGCAATCAGCCCCAGCATTTT.

CDR3 residues: CASKERDTSSYEQYF. Written as DNA, the CDR3 is TGTGCCAGCAAGGAAAGGGACACCAGCTCCTACGAGCAGTACTTC. The chain carries TRBV2 and TRBJ2-7, with D maybe TRBD1 (6 bases). Germline V gene lookup returns CDR1 SNHLY and CDR2 FYNNEI. CDR3 length: 15 residues. V shed 7 bases and J shed 0 bases, with 16 bases lying between them.

The chain has TRBV5-4 and TRBJ2-1, with TRBD2 matching over 8 bases. From germline, CDR1 is SGHNT and CDR2 YYREEE (reference sequence). The CDR3 consists of 16 residues. Trimming took 4 bases from V and 4 from J; bases not matched to a gene: 10. The CDR3 coding sequence is TGTGCCAGCAGCCACGGGGGGCTAGCGGGTTACAATGAGCAGTTCTTC. Translated: CASSHGGLAGYNEQFF.

Here the CDR3 reads CASCRCTGGIDEQYF. The CDR3 nucleotides read TGTGCCAGCTGTAGATGTACGGGAGGGATCGACGAGCAGTACTTC. This chain uses TRBV6-5 with TRBJ2-7; 8 bases are shared with TRBD2. The V and J ends lost 8 bases and 5 bases, in that order; junction bases with no gene match: 14. This CDR3 has 15 residues. The germline V gene has CDR1 MNHEY and CDR2 SVGAGI.

The rearrangement uses TRBV3-1 (or the pseudogene TRBV3-2) and TRBJ2-1; 8 positions match TRBD2. The CDR3 is made up of 12 amino acids. The junction had 1 base not matched to a gene; V was cut back by 5 bases and J by 7 bases. Germline loops: CDR1 LGHDT, CDR2 YNNKEL (reference sequence). The CDR3 DNA follows: TGTGCCAGCAGCTCTAGCGGGAATGAGCAGTTCTTC. Encoded protein: CASSSSGNEQFF.

The rearrangement links TRBV18 to TRBJ2-7; D not resolved. CDR3 length: 14 amino acids. Germline values: CDR1 KGHSH, CDR2 LQKENI. Trimming left V 6 bases short and J 1 base short, with 13 bases between. CDR3 sequence (DNA): TGTGCCAGCTCGCCGCCAGTAAATTCCTACGAGCAGTACTTC. Residues: CASSPPVNSYEQYF.

The CDR3: CATRLAGSYEQYF. The CDR3 nucleotides read TGTGCCACCAGACTAGCGGGATCCTACGAGCAGTACTTC. The V call is TRBV19, the J call TRBJ2-7; TRBD2 matches 11 bases. Germline CDR1 is LNHDA and CDR2 is SQIVND (reference sequence). V lost 10 bases, J lost 1 base, and 3 bases stayed unmatched. This CDR3 contains 13 residues.

The chain is built from TRBV6-2 or TRBV6-3 and TRBJ1-5; 7 nucleotides align to TRBD1. CDR3 length: 17 amino acids. After removal of 2 bases from V and 0 bases from J, the junction contained 7 bases not matched to a gene. Germline-derived CDR1 and CDR2 are MNHEY and SVGEGT. The CDR3 DNA reads TGTGCCAGCAGTTACACGGGGACAGACTATAGCAATCAGCCCCAGCATTTT. It translates to CASSYTGTDYSNQPQHF.